What follows are 16 T cell receptor beta chains derived from one specimen sequenced in a study of cytomegalovirus exposure and HLA in healthy donors. The study ran its PCR with 60 Vbeta and 13 Jbeta primers. Profiling relied on immunoSEQ multiplex PCR, and the TCRdb table lists in-frame clones only, not all of them. The data show 150,000 to 200,000 clones, around 82% seen once. The sample taken for sequencing was PBMCs. The origin of the receptors is a boy aged 5-17 years in good health and CMV-seronegative.

The chain couples TRBV28 to TRBJ1-1, with 8 bases identical to TRBD1. V shed 6 bases, J shed 1 base, and the junction held 1 base outside the gene matches. CDR3 size: 13 residues. CDR1 is MDHEN, CDR2 SYDVKM, per germline. In nucleotides, the CDR3 is TGTGCCAGCAGGGGGACAGGGAACACTGAAGCTTTCTTT. Translation: CASRGTGNTEAFF.

This chain joins TRBV27 and TRBJ1-1, with D possibly being TRBD1 (5 bases). V lost 3 bases, J lost 4 bases, and 12 bases lay in between. The CDR3 consists of 14 residues. In germline, CDR1 is MNHEY, CDR2 SMNVEV (reference sequence). CDR3 nucleotide sequence: TGTGCCAGCAGTTTCCAGGGAATGGGCACTGAAGCTTTCTTT. This codes for CASSFQGMGTEAFF.

The gene calls are TRBV4-1 and TRBJ1-4, with D unresolved. The germline V and J ends were trimmed by 2 bases and 7 bases, with 11 bases remaining between them. Germline values: CDR1 MGHRA, CDR2 YSYEKL. The CDR3 loop spans 14 amino acids. The CDR3 loop reads CASSQRRGSEKLFF. The CDR3 nucleotides read TGCGCCAGCAGCCAAAGGCGGGGTTCTGAAAAACTGTTTTTT.

The chain links TRBV10-2 to TRBJ2-7, with 10 bases fitting TRBD1. The CDR3 length is 14 residues. V was clipped by 7 bases and J by 3 bases; unmatched bases: 6. CDR1 WSHSY and CDR2 SAAADI come from the germline V gene. This CDR3 reads CASKNRDRGYEQYF. DNA for the CDR3: TGCGCCAGCAAAAACCGGGACAGGGGCTACGAGCAGTACTTC.

The chain has TRBV6-6 and TRBJ1-2; D ambiguous. The CDR3 has 9 residues. Germline loops: CDR1 MNHNY, CDR2 SVGAGI (reference sequence). V was clipped by 7 bases and J by 6 bases, with 3 bases between them. This chain's CDR3 is CASTDGYTF. The CDR3 DNA is TGTGCCAGCACCGATGGCTACACCTTC.

The chain links TRBV29-1 to TRBJ1-1; no clear D gene. The CDR3 spans 15 residues. V was cut by 8 bases and J by 0 bases, with 19 bases left in between. Looked up from germline, CDR1 is SQVTM and CDR2 is ANQGSEA. The CDR3 loop is CSSHHQAGLNTEAFF. The CDR3 nucleotides are TGCAGCTCACATCACCAGGCGGGCCTGAACACTGAAGCTTTCTTT.

V is TRBV25-1 and J is TRBJ1-2, with D unresolved. Germline-derived CDR1 and CDR2 are MGHDK and SYGVNS. This CDR3 region has 12 residues. The ends were cut back, 1 base at V and 6 bases at J, with 6 bases in the middle. CDR3 nucleotide sequence: TGTGCCAGCAGTGAATCCCGGGATGGCTACACCTTC. This translates into CASSESRDGYTF.

This chain uses TRBV23-1 with TRBJ1-5; perhaps TRBD1 as D (6 bases). TRBV23-1 is flagged as an ORF with uncertain function. The CDR3 contains 15 residues. The V and J ends lost 6 bases and 1 base respectively, with 13 bases between them. The CDR3 protein is CASRDNRVSNQPQHF. The CDR3 region has the DNA TGCGCCAGCAGGGACAACAGGGTGAGCAATCAGCCCCAGCATTTT.

The genes are TRBV9 and TRBJ1-1; TRBD1 agrees at 7 bases. Trimming cost V 3 bases and J 4 bases; bases outside gene matches: 6. CDR1 SGDLS and CDR2 YYNGEE come from the germline V gene. The CDR3 runs to 14 residues. CDR3 residues: CASSEGNRGTEAFF. The CDR3 DNA follows: TGTGCCAGCAGCGAGGGGAACAGGGGCACTGAAGCTTTCTTT.

This sequence joins TRBV18 and TRBJ2-6, with D perhaps matching TRBD2 (7 bases). Trimming left V 1 base short and J 2 bases short, with 15 bases between. Germline CDR1 reads KGHSH; CDR2 reads LQKENI. This CDR3 comprises 18 residues. CDR3 DNA sequence: TGTGCCAGCTCACCACTCTCGGGGGGCGCGGCTGGGGCCAACGTCCTGACTTTC. Protein sequence: CASSPLSGGAAGANVLTF.

The chain has TRBV18 and TRBJ2-7; possible D gene TRBD2, 6 bases. Trimming stripped 4 bases from V and 3 bases from J, with 13 bases between. The CDR3 consists of 14 residues. The V gene's germline CDR1 is KGHSH and CDR2 LQKENI. CDR3 sequence (DNA): TGTGCCAGCTCACACCCCGGAGGGGACTACGAGCAGTACTTC. Protein product: CASSHPGGDYEQYF.

The chain uses TRBV10-3 and TRBJ1-2; 8 bases fit TRBD1. CDR3 length equals 14 residues. J gave up 5 bases and V 8 bases, and 10 bases lay outside the gene matches. The germline V gene has CDR1 ENHRY and CDR2 SYGVKD. The CDR3 DNA follows: TGTGCCATCTCGGGACAGGAGGACTTTTATGGCTACACCTTC. The encoded protein is CAISGQEDFYGYTF.

J is TRBJ2-1 and V is TRBV7-9; the match to TRBD2 covers 10 bases. Germline trimming cut 4 bases from V and 5 bases from J; bases unmatched to any gene: 5. CDR1 and CDR2 (germline): SEHNR, FQNEAQ (reference sequence). This CDR3 has 15 residues. CDR3 in amino acids: CASSYKREGHNEQFF. The CDR3 DNA sequence: TGTGCCAGCAGCTACAAGCGGGAGGGCCACAATGAGCAGTTCTTC.

V is TRBV28 and J is TRBJ2-7; D is uncertain. Germline values: CDR1 MDHEN, CDR2 SYDVKM. The CDR3 covers 15 residues. The germline V and J ends were trimmed by 2 bases and 4 bases, with 15 bases remaining between them. The CDR3 is CASSLGVSPPYEQYF. The DNA for the CDR3 is TGTGCCAGCAGTTTAGGAGTTTCTCCTCCTTACGAGCAGTACTTC.

CDR3 in DNA: TGTGCCAGCAATTGGAGGAGGAGCTACGAGCAGTACTTC. Translating gives CASNWRRSYEQYF. The chain is built from TRBV6-1 and TRBJ2-7, with a weak D call TRBD2 (5 bases). CDR3 length: 13 residues. Trimming took off 7 bases at V and 3 bases at J, with 13 bases between the two ends. The germline gives CDR1 MNHNS, CDR2 SASEGT.

V and J are TRBV6-5 and TRBJ2-6; no definite D call. CDR3 length: 16 residues. Between the trimmed V and J ends, which lost 2 bases and 0 bases, there was a span of 8 bases. Germline CDR1 MNHEY, CDR2 SVGAGI. The CDR3 region is CASSYMGLSGANVLTF. The CDR3 DNA sequence: TGTGCCAGCAGTTACATGGGCCTCTCTGGGGCCAACGTCCTGACTTTC.